This TCR beta chain is from a study of shared clonotypes between healthy human individuals (dated by TCRdb to between 2020 and 2021). Describing the broader study: The cohort comprised a couple of women and a few men aged 18 to 49 years. Blood TCR repertoires of several healthy adults were deeply sequenced to estimate repertoire size and the extent of clonotype sharing between individuals. To increase sequencing depth and limit assay-specific biases, different laboratories used diverse techniques to prepare libraries and sequence TCR repertoires. Between about 0.9 and 9 billion PBMCs per donor were obtained by leukapheresis. Study-wide findings and limitations: Sampling was restricted to blood, and TCR repertoires in tissue are likely to differ from TCR repertoires in blood. Because the study included a small number of donors, the genetic and exposure-history diversity represented was limited. Pairwise subsampling indicated that sequencing depth was expected to affect the degree of clonotype sharing among donors.

Using the deep immunoSEQ assay, TCR CDR3 regions were amplified from genomic DNA by multiplex PCR. Extracted genomic DNA from each cell subset was distributed evenly across all wells of several immunoSEQ 96-well plates, and each plate was treated as a replicate. For unsorted PBMC, around 300 ng genomic DNA, equal to tens of thousands of T cell genomes, was loaded into each replicate PCR. Ten immunoSEQ deep assay plates were used to sequence unsorted PBMC genomic DNA. Purified libraries were quantified with a Qubit 3.0 fluorometer, sized on a Bioanalyzer 2100, and re-quantified with the KAPA Library Quantification kit. A separate single-read 150-cycle Illumina NextSeq 550 flow cell was used to sequence each immunoSEQ 96-well plate. Concerning the study's data processing: The immunoSEQ output contained only junctional sequences without quality scores, so filtering could not match that applied to full-length reads. To assign V/J genes and CDR3, sequences were annotated against IMGT germline references using PyIR, a Python wrapper for IgBLAST v1.9. Reads were removed for weak V/J assignments (E-value above 1e-6), missing CDR3, stop codons, out-of-frame junctions, or ambiguous translated residues. V3J clonotypes were defined as sequences sharing an identical inferred V gene, J gene, and CDR3 amino acid sequence. To compute the percentage overlap between repertoires, the number of shared unique clonotypes was divided by the size of the smaller repertoire. RTK rarefaction, the Chao1 estimator, and Recon v2.1 estimates of unobserved clonotypes were used to assess repertoire richness. The immuneACCESS repertoire file appears here via TCRdb, limited to in-frame rearrangements. These files lack a portion of the clones; in checked studies, under half of the deficit traces to unresolved V genes, and the cause of the others is not known. V, J and clone size are those of that table, while D and trimming were read from the DNA. Here the sample has about half a million clones; roughly 83% occur a single time. The ten biggest clones cover roughly 13% of the sample.

The donors were healthy, HIV-negative adults with no recently reported acute infections or vaccinations. Only Caucasian adults living in Nashville, Tennessee, USA were represented among the donors. In the unsorted samples, 90 million to 100 million PBMCs were counted, and genomic DNA was extracted using the QIAamp DNA Blood Mini kit. Blood was collected by leukapheresis, and PBMCs were isolated by Ficoll-Histopaque density gradient centrifugation and then cryopreserved in liquid nitrogen vapor phase. In the case of this clone: Which antigen it targets is not known. Base qualities are missing; no much larger clone stands one base away.

For CDR1 and CDR2, the germline V gene lists SGHAT and FQNNGV. V is shortened by 1 base, J by 3 bases, and the region joining them spans 4 bases. Taken from cysteine to phenylalanine, the CDR3 has 13 residues. Only CDR3 DNA remains: 39 bases, in frame from the first base. The chain uses TRBV11-2 and TRBJ1-5; no D gene call is confident. The clonotype was recovered from a woman aged 40 to 55 in good health. Some clones in this sample may be carry-over from other donors' samples. Sample: PBMCs. The nucleotide sequence is given as TGTGCCAGCAGCTTAGCCGACAATCAGCCCCAGCATTTT. Its translation reads: CASSLADNQPQHF.